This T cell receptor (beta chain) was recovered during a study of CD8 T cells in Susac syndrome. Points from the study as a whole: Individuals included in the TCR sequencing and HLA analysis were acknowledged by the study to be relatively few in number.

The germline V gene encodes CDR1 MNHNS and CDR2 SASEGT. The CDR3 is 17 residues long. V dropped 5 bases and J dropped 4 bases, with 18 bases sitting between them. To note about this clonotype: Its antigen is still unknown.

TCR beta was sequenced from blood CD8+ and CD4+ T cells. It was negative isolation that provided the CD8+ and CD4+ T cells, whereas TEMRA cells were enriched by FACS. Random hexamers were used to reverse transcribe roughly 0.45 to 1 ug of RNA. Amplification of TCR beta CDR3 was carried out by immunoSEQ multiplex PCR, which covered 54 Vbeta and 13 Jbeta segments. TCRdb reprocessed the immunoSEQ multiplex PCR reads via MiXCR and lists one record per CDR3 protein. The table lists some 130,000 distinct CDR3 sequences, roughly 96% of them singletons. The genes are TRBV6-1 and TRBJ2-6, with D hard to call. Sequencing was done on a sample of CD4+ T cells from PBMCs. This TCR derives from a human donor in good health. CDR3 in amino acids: CASSLMAGALGANVLTF. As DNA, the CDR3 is TGTGCCAGCAGTCTCATGGCTGGCGCCCTGGGGGCCAACGTCCTGACTTTC.